A selection of T cell receptor beta chains follows, all from one sample in a study of beta chain features in type 1 diabetes. Clones were sequenced by immunoSEQ multiplex PCR, and TCRdb holds only the in-frame ones, with some missing. The table has some 640,000 clones, around an eighth seen once. The specimen was naive CD4+ T cells from blood. The receptors stem from a man in his late teens or twenties with type 1 diabetes. Each CDR3 is given with its conserved first and last residue. D genes are given only for firm matches. Expanded clones get a size class; other rows say once, few or many, or leave the size out.

v_call	j_call	d_call	clone_size	cdr3_nt	cdr3_aa
TRBV25-1	TRBJ2-5	.	.	TGTGCCAGCAACGAACAGGGTCGAGAGACCCAGTACTTC	CASNEQGRETQYF
TRBV9	TRBJ2-7	TRBD1	.	TGTGCCAGCAGCCCTCGACAGGGCGACGAGCAGTACTTC	CASSPRQGDEQYF
TRBV7-8	TRBJ2-1	TRBD1	.	TGTGCCAGCAGCTCATTCCGGGACAGGGGAGACAATGAGCAGTTCTTC	CASSSFRDRGDNEQFF
TRBV10-3	TRBJ1-1	TRBD1	.	TGTGCCATCACCCCGGGACAGGGGGTGGGGAACACTGAAGCTTTCTTT	CAITPGQGVGNTEAFF
TRBV7-2	TRBJ2-3	TRBD1	few	TGTGCCAGCAGCTTGGGACAGGGGCCGCAGTATTTT	CASSLGQGPQYF
TRBV19	TRBJ2-5	.	.	TGTGCCAGTAGGCGGGCCGAAGTAGGTGGTGAGACCCAGTACTTC	CASRRAEVGGETQYF
TRBV7-2	TRBJ2-1	.	few	TGTGCCAGCATGAGCAAGGGGGGCAGCAATGAGCAGTTCTTC	CASMSKGGSNEQFF
TRBV4-3	TRBJ2-7	.	few	TGCGCCAGCAGCCAAGAGAGCTTGACGGAGCAGTACTTC	CASSQESLTEQYF
TRBV7-9	TRBJ2-7	TRBD1	.	TGTGCCAGCAGCTCTTACGTGACAGGGGGCTCTGCGCAGTACTTC	CASSSYVTGGSAQYF
TRBV5-4	TRBJ2-7	.	once	TGTGCCAGCAGCCCGGGAAGTTACGAGCAGTACTTC	CASSPGSYEQYF
TRBV28	TRBJ1-1	.	.	TGTGCCAGCAGTTTACCTCGGGTGACTGAAGCTTTCTTT	CASSLPRVTEAFF
TRBV29-1	TRBJ2-7	.	few	TGCAGCCTGAGCCTCAACGAGGGGGGTGAGGAGTACTTC	CSLSLNEGGEEYF
TRBV6-5	TRBJ2-3	.	.	TGTGCCAGCAGTTACCGAAGGCGCACAGATACGCAGTATTTT	CASSYRRRTDTQYF
TRBV7-2	TRBJ2-5	.	.	TGTGCCAGCAGCCTCCTCCCGGAGACCCAGTACTTC	CASSLLPETQYF
TRBV10-3	TRBJ2-1	TRBD2	.	TGTGCCATCTTACGGGAGGGGTACAATGAGCAGTTCTTC	CAILREGYNEQFF
TRBV7-2	TRBJ2-3	TRBD2	.	TGTGCCAGCAGTTATCTAGCGGGAGTGGGCACAGATACGCAGTATTTT	CASSYLAGVGTDTQYF
TRBV2	TRBJ2-1	TRBD2	.	TGTGCCAGCCGGCTCGGACTAGCGGGCCTCGATGAGCAGTTCTTC	CASRLGLAGLDEQFF
TRBV4-1	TRBJ2-6	TRBD1	.	TGCGCCAGCAGCCCGGGACAGGGTAGGGGCTCTGGGGCCAACGTCCTGACTTTC	CASSPGQGRGSGANVLTF
TRBV7-3	TRBJ2-6	.	.	TGTGCCAGCAGCATGGGTCGGAATGCCAACGTCCTGACTTTC	CASSMGRNANVLTF
TRBV6-6	TRBJ1-2	.	.	TGTGCCAGCAGTTACTCGAGCGTAGACTATGGCTACACCTTC	CASSYSSVDYGYTF
TRBV27	TRBJ2-4	TRBD1	few	TGTGCCAGCAGTCCCGGGGCCGGACAGGGTAGCAAAAACATTCAGTACTTC	CASSPGAGQGSKNIQYF
TRBV28	TRBJ2-3	.	few	TGTGCCAGCAGTTTACCCCAAGGCACAGATACGCAGTATTTT	CASSLPQGTDTQYF
TRBV29-1	TRBJ2-5	.	few	TGCAGTGTAGGTTGGTCCCAAGAGACCCAGTACTTC	CSVGWSQETQYF
TRBV7-9	TRBJ2-3	.	few	TGTGCCAGCAGCTCCAGGGCAGGAGATACGCAGTATTTT	CASSSRAGDTQYF
TRBV4-2	TRBJ1-1	.	few	TGTGCCAGCAGCCCGCCCCACAGCATGAACACTGAAGCTTTCTTT	CASSPPHSMNTEAFF
TRBV19	TRBJ2-1	TRBD1	few	TGTGCCACCACGTTCGGGACAGTCCACAATGAGCAGTTCTTC	CATTFGTVHNEQFF
TRBV6-5	TRBJ1-2	.	few	TGTGCCAGCAGTTACTCGAGGGGTTATGGCTACACCTTC	CASSYSRGYGYTF
TRBV5-1	TRBJ2-1	.	.	TGCGCCAGCAGCATCTCCGGGCTACACAATGAGCAGTTCTTC	CASSISGLHNEQFF
TRBV18	TRBJ2-7	TRBD1	.	TGTGCCAGCTCCTTCGGACAGGGAGGCGACGAGCAGTACTTC	CASSFGQGGDEQYF
TRBV20-1	TRBJ2-5	.	.	TGCAGTGCCTTTCTGGGAGAGACCCAGTACTTC	CSAFLGETQYF
TRBV7-2	TRBJ2-2	TRBD2	few	TGTGCCAGCAGCCGGACTAGCGGGGTCACCGGGGAGCTGTTTTTT	CASSRTSGVTGELFF
TRBV7-6	TRBJ2-7	TRBD2	few	TGTGCCAGCAGCCGGACTAGCGTCGTCTACGAGCAGTACTTC	CASSRTSVVYEQYF
TRBV5-6	TRBJ2-1	.	.	TGTGCCAGCAGCTTCCAACCCTCTGGAGGCCATGAGCAGTTCTTC	CASSFQPSGGHEQFF
TRBV19	TRBJ1-2	.	.	TGTGCCAGTAGTAGCCGGGACAACCTCTATGGCTACACCTTC	CASSSRDNLYGYTF